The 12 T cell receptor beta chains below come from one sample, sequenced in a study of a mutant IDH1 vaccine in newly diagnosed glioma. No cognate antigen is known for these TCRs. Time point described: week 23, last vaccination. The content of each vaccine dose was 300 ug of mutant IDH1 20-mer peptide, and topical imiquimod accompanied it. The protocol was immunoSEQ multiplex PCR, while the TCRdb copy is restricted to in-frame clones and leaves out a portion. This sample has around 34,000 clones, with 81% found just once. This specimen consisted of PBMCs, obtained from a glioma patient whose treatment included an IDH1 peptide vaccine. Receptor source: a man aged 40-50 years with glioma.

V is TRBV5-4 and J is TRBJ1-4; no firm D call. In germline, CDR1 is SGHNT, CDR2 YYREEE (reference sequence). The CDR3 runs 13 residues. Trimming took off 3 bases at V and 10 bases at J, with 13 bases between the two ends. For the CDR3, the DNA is TGTGCCAGCAGCTCGATACCGACTGGAAAACTGTTTTTT. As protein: CASSSIPTGKLFF. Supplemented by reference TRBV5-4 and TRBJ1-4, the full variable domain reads ETGVTQSPTHLIKTRGQQVTLRCSSQSGHNTVSWYQQALGQGPQFIFQYYREEENGRGNFPPRFSGLQFPNYSSELNVNALELDDSALYLCASSSIPTGKLFFGSGTQLSVL.

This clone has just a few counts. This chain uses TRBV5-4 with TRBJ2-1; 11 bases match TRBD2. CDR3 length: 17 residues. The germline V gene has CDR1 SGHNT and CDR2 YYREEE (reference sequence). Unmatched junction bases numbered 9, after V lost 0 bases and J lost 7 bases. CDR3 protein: CASSLGFVAGGRNEQFF. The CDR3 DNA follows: TGTGCCAGCAGCTTGGGCTTCGTAGCGGGAGGGCGTAATGAGCAGTTCTTC. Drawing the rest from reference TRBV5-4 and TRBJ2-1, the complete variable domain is ETGVTQSPTHLIKTRGQQVTLRCSSQSGHNTVSWYQQALGQGPQFIFQYYREEENGRGNFPPRFSGLQFPNYSSELNVNALELDDSALYLCASSLGFVAGGRNEQFFGPGTRLTVL.

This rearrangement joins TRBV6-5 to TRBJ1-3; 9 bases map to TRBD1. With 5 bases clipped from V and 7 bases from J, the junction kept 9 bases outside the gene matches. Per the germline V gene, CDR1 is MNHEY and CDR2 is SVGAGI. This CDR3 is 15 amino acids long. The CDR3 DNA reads TGTGCCAGCAGTCCCCCCGGGACAGGGAAGAACACCATATATTTT. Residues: CASSPPGTGKNTIYF.

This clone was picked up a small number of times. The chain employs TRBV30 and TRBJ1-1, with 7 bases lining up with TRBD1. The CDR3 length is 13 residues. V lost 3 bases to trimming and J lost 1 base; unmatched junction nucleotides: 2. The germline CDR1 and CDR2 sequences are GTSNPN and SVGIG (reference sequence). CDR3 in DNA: TGTGCCTGGAGGAGGGACAGGAACACTGAAGCTTTCTTT. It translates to CAWRRDRNTEAFF. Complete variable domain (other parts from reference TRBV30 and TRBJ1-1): SQTIHQWPATLVQPVGSPLSLECTVEGTSNPNLYWYRQAAGRGLQLLFYSVGIGQISSEVPQNLSASRPQDRQFILSSKKLLLSDSGFYLCAWRRDRNTEAFFGQGTRLTVV.

Here the CDR3 reads CASSRSTGSSYEQYF. CDR3 in DNA: TGCGCCAGCAGCCGGTCGACAGGGAGCTCCTACGAGCAGTACTTC. J is TRBJ2-7 and V is TRBV4-1; 7 nucleotides line up with TRBD1. This CDR3 has 15 amino acids. Germline trimming cut 4 bases from V and 0 bases from J; bases unmatched to any gene: 6. Germline V CDR1 and CDR2: MGHRA, YSYEKL.

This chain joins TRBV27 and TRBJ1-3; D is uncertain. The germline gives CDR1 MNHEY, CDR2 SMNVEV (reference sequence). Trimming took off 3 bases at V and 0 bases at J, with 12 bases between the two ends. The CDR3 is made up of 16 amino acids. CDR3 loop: CASSLRPGFSGNTIYF. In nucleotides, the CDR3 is TGTGCCAGCAGTTTGCGTCCAGGCTTCTCTGGAAACACCATATATTTT.

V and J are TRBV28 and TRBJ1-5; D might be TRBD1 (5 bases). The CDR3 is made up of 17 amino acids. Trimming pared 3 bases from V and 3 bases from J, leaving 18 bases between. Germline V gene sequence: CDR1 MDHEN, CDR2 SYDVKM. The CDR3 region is CASSFPGVGAINQPQHF. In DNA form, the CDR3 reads TGTGCCAGCAGTTTCCCCGGGGTTGGGGCCATCAATCAGCCCCAGCATTTT.

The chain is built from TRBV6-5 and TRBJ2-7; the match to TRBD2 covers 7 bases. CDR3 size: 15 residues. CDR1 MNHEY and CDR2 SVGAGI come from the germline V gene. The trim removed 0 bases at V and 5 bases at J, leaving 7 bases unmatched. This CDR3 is CASSYSGLAADEQYF. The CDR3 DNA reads TGTGCCAGCAGTTACTCGGGGCTAGCGGCTGACGAGCAGTACTTC.

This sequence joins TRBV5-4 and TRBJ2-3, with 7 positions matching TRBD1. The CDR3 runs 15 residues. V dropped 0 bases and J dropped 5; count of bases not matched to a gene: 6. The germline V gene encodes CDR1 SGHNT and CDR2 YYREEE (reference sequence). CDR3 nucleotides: TGTGCCAGCAGCTTGGGGCAGGGGGATATAGATACGCAGTATTTT. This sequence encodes CASSLGQGDIDTQYF. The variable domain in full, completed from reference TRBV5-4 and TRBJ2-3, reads ETGVTQSPTHLIKTRGQQVTLRCSSQSGHNTVSWYQQALGQGPQFIFQYYREEENGRGNFPPRFSGLQFPNYSSELNVNALELDDSALYLCASSLGQGDIDTQYFGPGTRLTVL.

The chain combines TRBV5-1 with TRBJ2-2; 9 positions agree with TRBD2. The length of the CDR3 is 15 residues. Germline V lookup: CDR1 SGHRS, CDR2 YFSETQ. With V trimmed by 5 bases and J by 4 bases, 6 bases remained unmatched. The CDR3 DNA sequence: TGCGCCAGCAGTTATAGCGGGAGTGTCACCGGGGAGCTGTTTTTT. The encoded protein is CASSYSGSVTGELFF.

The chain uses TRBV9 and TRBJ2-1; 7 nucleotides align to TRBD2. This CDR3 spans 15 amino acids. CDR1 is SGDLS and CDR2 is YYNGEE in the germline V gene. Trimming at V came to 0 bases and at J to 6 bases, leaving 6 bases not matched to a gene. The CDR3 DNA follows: TGTGCCAGCAGCGTAGGACTAGCTTTAAGCAATGAGCAGTTCTTC. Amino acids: CASSVGLALSNEQFF.

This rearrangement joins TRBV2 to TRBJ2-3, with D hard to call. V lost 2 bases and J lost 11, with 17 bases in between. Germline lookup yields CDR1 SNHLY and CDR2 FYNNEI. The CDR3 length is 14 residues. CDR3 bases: TGTGCCAGCAGTGAAAACCTGGGCACCGGCGGGCAGTATTTT. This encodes CASSENLGTGGQYF.